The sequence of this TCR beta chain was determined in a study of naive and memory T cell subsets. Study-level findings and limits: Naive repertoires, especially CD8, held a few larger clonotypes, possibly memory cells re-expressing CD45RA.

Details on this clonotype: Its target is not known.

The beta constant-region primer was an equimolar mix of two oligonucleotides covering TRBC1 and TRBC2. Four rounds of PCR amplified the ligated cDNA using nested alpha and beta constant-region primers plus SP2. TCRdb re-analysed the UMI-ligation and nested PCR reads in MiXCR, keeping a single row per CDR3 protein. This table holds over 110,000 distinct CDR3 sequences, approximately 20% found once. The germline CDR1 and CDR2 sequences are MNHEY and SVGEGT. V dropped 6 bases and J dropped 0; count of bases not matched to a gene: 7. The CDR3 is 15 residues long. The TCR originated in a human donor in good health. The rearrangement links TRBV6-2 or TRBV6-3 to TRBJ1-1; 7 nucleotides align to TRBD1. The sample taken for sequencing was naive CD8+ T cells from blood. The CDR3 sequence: CASRAPTGMNTEAFF. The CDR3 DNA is TGTGCCAGCAGAGCACCGACAGGGATGAACACTGAAGCTTTCTTT.